This T cell receptor beta chain was retrieved from a study of early T cells in non-severe SARS-CoV-2 infection. At the level of the study: Investigators sequenced bulk RNA drawn from unsorted whole blood, and chains remained unpaired.

The germline V gene has CDR1 MGHRA and CDR2 YSYEKL. The CDR3 covers 16 residues. Trimming stripped 1 base from V and 5 bases from J, with 15 bases between. This clonotype was found many times. The antigen remains unidentified. Researchers tagged individual cDNA molecules with unique molecular identifiers. TCRdb fed the 5' RACE reads into MiXCR, producing one record per CDR3 protein. This sample has tens of thousands of distinct CDR3 sequences, with over 9% found just once. Whole-study findings and limits: Anti-spike CD8 responses were favored by VDJdb matching, which missed private and CD4 specificities.

The rearrangement joins TRBV4-1 to TRBJ2-1, with unresolved D. Specimen: whole blood. The source is an adult who was a healthcare worker with PCR-confirmed SARS-CoV-2 infection or an uninfected control (not recorded which). CDR3 sequence reads: CASSQVWVERNNEQFF. As DNA, the CDR3 is TGCGCCAGCAGCCAAGTTTGGGTTGAGAGAAACAATGAGCAGTTCTTC.